Included here is one T cell receptor beta chain sequence, with context. Antigen: not known. The V gene end was trimmed by 5 bases and the J gene end by 6 bases; junction bases not matched to a gene: 7. In germline, CDR1 is MNHNS, CDR2 SASEGT. The CDR3 spans 14 residues. This specimen comes from a study of T cells after yellow fever vaccination. Overall study: Where fractions had low cell numbers, libraries were prepared from them with the SMART-Seq v4 Ultra Low Input RNA kit. Points from the study as a whole: Compared with primary, the secondary response was weaker and peaked at day 5, not 15.

One entry per CDR3 protein, called by TCRdb with MiXCR from the 5' RACE reads. Of more than 450,000 distinct CDR3 sequences in the sample, about a fifth are singletons; the top ten hold less than 20%. The sample consisted of PBMCs, taken 21 days after the first yellow fever vaccination. The chain recombines TRBV6-1 with TRBJ2-5, with 9 bases identical to TRBD1. This TCR was recovered from a man aged 18 to 30 who received the YFV17D yellow fever vaccine. Here the CDR3 reads CASSQTGGGKTQYF. The CDR3 DNA follows: TGTGCCAGCAGTCAGACAGGGGGAGGGAAGACCCAGTACTTC.